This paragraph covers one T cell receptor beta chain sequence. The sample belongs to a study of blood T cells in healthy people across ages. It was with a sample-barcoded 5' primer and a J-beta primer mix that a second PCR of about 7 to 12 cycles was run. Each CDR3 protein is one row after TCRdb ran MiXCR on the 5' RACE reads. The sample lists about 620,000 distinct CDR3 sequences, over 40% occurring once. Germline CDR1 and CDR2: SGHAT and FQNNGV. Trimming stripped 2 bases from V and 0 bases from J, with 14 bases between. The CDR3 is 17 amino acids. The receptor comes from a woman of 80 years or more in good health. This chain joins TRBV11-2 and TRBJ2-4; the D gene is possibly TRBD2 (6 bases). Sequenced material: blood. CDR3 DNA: TGTGCCAGCAGCTTAACCCTCGGGGGTCTAGCCAAAAACATTCAGTACTTC. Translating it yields CASSLTLGGLAKNIQYF.